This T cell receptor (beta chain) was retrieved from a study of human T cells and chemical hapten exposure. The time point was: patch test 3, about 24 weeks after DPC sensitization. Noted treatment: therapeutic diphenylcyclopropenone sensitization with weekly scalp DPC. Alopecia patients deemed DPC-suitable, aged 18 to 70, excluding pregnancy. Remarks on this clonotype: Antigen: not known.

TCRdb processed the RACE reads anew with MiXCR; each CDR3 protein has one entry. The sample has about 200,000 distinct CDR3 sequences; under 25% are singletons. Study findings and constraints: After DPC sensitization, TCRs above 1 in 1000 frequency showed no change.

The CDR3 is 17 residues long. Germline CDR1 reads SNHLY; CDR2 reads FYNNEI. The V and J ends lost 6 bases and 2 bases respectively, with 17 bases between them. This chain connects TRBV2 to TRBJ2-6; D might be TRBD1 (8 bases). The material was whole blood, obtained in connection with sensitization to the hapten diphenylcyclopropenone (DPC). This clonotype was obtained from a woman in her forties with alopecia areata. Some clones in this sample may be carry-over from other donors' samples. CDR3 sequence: CASSLGQGGTGANVLTF. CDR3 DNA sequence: TGTGCCAGCAGCCTCGGACAGGGAGGGACTGGGGCCAACGTCCTGACTTTC.